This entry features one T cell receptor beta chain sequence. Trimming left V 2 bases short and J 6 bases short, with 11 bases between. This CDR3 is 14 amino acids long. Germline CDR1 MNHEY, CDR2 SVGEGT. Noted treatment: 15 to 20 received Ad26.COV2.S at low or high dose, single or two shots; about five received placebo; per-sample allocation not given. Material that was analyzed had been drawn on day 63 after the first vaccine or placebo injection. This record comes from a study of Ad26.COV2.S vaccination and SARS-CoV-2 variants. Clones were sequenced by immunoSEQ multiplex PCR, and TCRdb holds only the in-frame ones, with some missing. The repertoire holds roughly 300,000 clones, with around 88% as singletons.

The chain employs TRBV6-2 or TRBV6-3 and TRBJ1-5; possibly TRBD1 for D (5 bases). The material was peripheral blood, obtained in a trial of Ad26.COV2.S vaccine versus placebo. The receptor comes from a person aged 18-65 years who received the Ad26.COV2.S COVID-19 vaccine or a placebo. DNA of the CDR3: TGTGCCAGCAGTTACGGGACGGGGATTCAGCCCCAGCATTTT. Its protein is CASSYGTGIQPQHF.